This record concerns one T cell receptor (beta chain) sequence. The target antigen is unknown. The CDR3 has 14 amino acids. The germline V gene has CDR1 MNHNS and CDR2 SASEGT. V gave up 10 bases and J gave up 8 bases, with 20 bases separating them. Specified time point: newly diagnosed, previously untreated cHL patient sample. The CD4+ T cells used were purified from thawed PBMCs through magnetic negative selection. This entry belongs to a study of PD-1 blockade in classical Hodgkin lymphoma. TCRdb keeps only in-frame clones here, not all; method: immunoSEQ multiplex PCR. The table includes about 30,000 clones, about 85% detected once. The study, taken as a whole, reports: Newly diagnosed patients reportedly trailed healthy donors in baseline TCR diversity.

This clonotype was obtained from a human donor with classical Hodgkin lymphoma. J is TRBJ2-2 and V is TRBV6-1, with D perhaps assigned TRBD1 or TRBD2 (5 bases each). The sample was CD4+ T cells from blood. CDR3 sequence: CATALGLAEGELFF. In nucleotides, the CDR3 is TGTGCCACCGCGTTGGGGCTAGCCGAAGGGGAGCTGTTTTTT.